The 29 T cell receptor beta chains presented below share a single source sample, sequenced in a study of cytomegalovirus exposure and HLA in healthy donors (dated by TCRdb to the late 2010s). The method behind the library was the immunoSEQ multiplex PCR assay. For the multiplex PCR, a mixture combining 60 forward primers for TCR Vbeta segments and 13 reverse primers for TCR Jbeta segments was used. Held by TCRdb, this immuneACCESS table contains in-frame sequences only and omits some clones. Under half of the omission traces to an unresolved V gene where checked; the cause of the rest is unknown. The sample table lists about 180,000 clones, about two thirds of them with a count of one. Of the sample, roughly 2.5% is held by the ten largest clones. Material: PBMCs. Receptors originate from a human donor in good health.

In regard to this clone: Since a much larger clone is just one base distant, this may be a read error. The same CDR3 can be traced to other DNA sequences in this sample. The chain employs TRBV11-2 and TRBJ2-7, with no clear D. CDR3 length: 13 amino acids. The ends were cut back, 1 base at V and 3 bases at J, with 7 bases in the middle. In germline, CDR1 is SGHAT, CDR2 FQNNGV. The CDR3 spells CASSLGRVYEQYF. DNA of the CDR3: TGTGCCAGCAGCTTAGGACGGGTCTACGAGCAGTACTTC. Together with reference TRBV11-2 and TRBJ2-7, the CDR3 gives the full variable domain: EAGVAQSPRYKIIEKRQSVAFWCNPISGHATLYWYQQILGQGPKLLIQFQNNGVVDDSQLPKDRFSAERLKGVDSTLKIQPAKLEDSAVYLCASSLGRVYEQYFGPGTRLTVT.

The rearrangement links TRBV10-1 to TRBJ1-1; no clear D gene. The germline CDR1 and CDR2 sequences are WNHNN and SYGVQD (reference sequence). V lost 3 bases to trimming and J lost 7 bases, with 15 bases between them. This CDR3 comprises 14 residues. The CDR3 bases are TGCGCCAGCAGTGATTTTGGGCTTGGTGATGAAGCTTTCTTT. Its protein is CASSDFGLGDEAFF.

This sequence joins TRBV15 and TRBJ2-2; D may be TRBD2 (7 bases). The germline V gene has CDR1 LNHNV and CDR2 YYDKDF (reference sequence). The CDR3 runs to 14 residues. V gave up 6 bases and J gave up 3 bases, with 11 bases separating them. The CDR3, as DNA: TGTGCCACCAGGGCGGGGGCGTACACCGGGGAGCTGTTTTTT. Translation gives CATRAGAYTGELFF.

The genes are TRBV6-1 and TRBJ2-7, with a weak D call TRBD1 (6 bases). V gave up 0 bases and J gave up 1 base, with 13 bases separating them. Germline CDR1 and CDR2: MNHNS and SASEGT. The CDR3 runs 16 residues. Here the CDR3 DNA reads TGTGCCAGCAGTGAAGCTTGGGGCAGGGGTTCCTACGAGCAGTACTTC. Translation gives CASSEAWGRGSYEQYF.

This clone was detected only a few times. The genes are TRBV11-3 and TRBJ2-3; tentative D call: TRBD1 (6 bases). Trimming pared 3 bases from V and 0 bases from J, leaving 10 bases between. From germline, CDR1 is SGHNT and CDR2 YENEEA. This CDR3 is built from 15 residues. In DNA form, the CDR3 reads TGTGCCAGCAGCTTGGGGGCGATAAGCACAGATACGCAGTATTTT. This codes for CASSLGAISTDTQYF.

This clone has only one observation. The rearrangement joins TRBV2 to TRBJ2-6, with 7 bases matching TRBD2. The CDR3 is 16 residues long. Per germline, CDR1 SNHLY and CDR2 FYNNEI. After removal of 1 base from V and 2 bases from J, the junction contained 2 bases not matched to a gene. The CDR3, as DNA: TGTGCCAGCAGTGAAGTTCGGGGGGCTGGGGCCAACGTCCTGACTTTC. Its protein is CASSEVRGAGANVLTF.

This clone was detected only a few times. The chain is built from TRBV9 and TRBJ2-1, with 12 bases matching TRBD2. The CDR3 runs 18 residues. Germline lookup yields CDR1 SGDLS and CDR2 YYNGEE. V lost 4 bases and J lost 0; bases outside the gene matches: 8. Written as DNA, the CDR3 is TGTGCCAGCAGCACAAGGACTAGCGGGAAAAGCTCCTACAATGAGCAGTTCTTC. Its protein is CASSTRTSGKSSYNEQFF.

V and J are TRBV7-2 and TRBJ1-5; 8 nucleotides match TRBD1. The CDR3 contains 15 residues. V shed 5 bases, J shed 4 bases, and the junction held 7 bases outside the gene matches. CDR1 and CDR2 from the germline V gene are SGHTA and FQGNSA. The CDR3 coding sequence is TGTGCCAGCAGCGCCCGGACAGGGCGAAATCAGCCCCAGCATTTT. Protein product: CASSARTGRNQPQHF.

This clone has only a few counts. The genes are TRBV5-1 and TRBJ2-5; D unresolved. Germline CDR1 is SGHRS and CDR2 is YFSETQ. The CDR3 has 12 amino acids. Between the trimmed V and J ends, which lost 0 bases and 5 bases, there was a span of 5 bases. DNA of the CDR3: TGCGCCAGCAGCTTGGTACGGGAGACCCAGTACTTC. Residues: CASSLVRETQYF.

This clone came up a few times. V is TRBV7-9 and J is TRBJ2-1; 11 bases match TRBD1. CDR3 length equals 16 residues. CDR1 and CDR2 from the germline V gene are SEHNR and FQNEAQ (reference sequence). J lost 3 bases, V lost 3 bases, and 4 bases had no gene match. CDR3 region: CASSLGTGGLYNEQFF. The DNA for the CDR3 is TGTGCCAGCAGCTTGGGGACAGGGGGACTCTACAATGAGCAGTTCTTC.

The CDR3: CASSPGLNLGQYF. The CDR3 DNA is TGTGCCAGCAGCCCCGGACTTAATCTCGGGCAGTACTTC. This chain joins TRBV11-1 and TRBJ2-7; TRBD2 is a possible D gene (5 bases). The V gene's germline CDR1 is SGHAT and CDR2 FQDESV (reference sequence). The CDR3 loop spans 13 amino acids. Trimming left V 5 bases short and J 9 bases short, with 17 bases between. Variable domain in full (rest from reference TRBV11-1 and TRBJ2-7): EAEVAQSPRYKITEKSQAVAFWCDPISGHATLYWYRQILGQGPELLVQFQDESVVDDSQLPKDRFSAERLKGVDSTLKIQPAELGDSAMYLCASSPGLNLGQYFGPGTRLTVT.

The chain links TRBV2 to TRBJ1-6, with 8 bases identical to TRBD1. Germline V gives CDR1 SNHLY, CDR2 FYNNEI. Germline trimming cut 5 bases from V and 8 bases from J; bases unmatched to any gene: 5. The CDR3 loop spans 14 amino acids. The CDR3 region has the DNA TGTGCCAGCAGTCCCGGGACAGGTTATTCACCCCTCCACTTT. It codes for CASSPGTGYSPLHF.

The V call is TRBV29-1, the J call TRBJ1-1; no definite D call. V lost 6 bases and J lost 1, with 12 bases in between. The CDR3 extends over 13 amino acids. From germline, CDR1 is SQVTM and CDR2 ANQGSEA. The CDR3 loop is CSVVSVANTEAFF. CDR3 nucleotides: TGCAGCGTCGTCTCGGTTGCGAACACTGAAGCTTTCTTT.

This clone was seen only a few times. The chain combines TRBV5-1 with TRBJ2-3, with TRBD2 matching over 11 bases. Trimming removed 2 bases from V and 2 bases from J; junction bases left unmatched: 4. There are 16 residues in the CDR3. From germline, CDR1 is SGHRS and CDR2 YFSETQ. This CDR3 is CASSFGTSGSTDTQYF. The DNA for the CDR3 is TGCGCCAGCAGCTTTGGGACTAGCGGTTCCACAGATACGCAGTATTTT.

This chain connects TRBV5-1 to TRBJ1-1, with 8 nucleotides matching TRBD1. This CDR3 has 13 residues. Germline V gene data show CDR1 as SGHRS and CDR2 as YFSETQ. J lost 3 bases, V lost 4 bases, and 2 bases had no gene match. The CDR3 is CASSLTGDTEAFF. CDR3 DNA sequence: TGCGCCAGCAGCCTGACAGGGGACACTGAAGCTTTCTTT.

A remark on this clone: One end of the junction fails to match germline, which may point to a read error. The identical CDR3 is also encoded by other nucleotide sequences in the sample. V gene TRBV4-1 combines with J gene TRBJ1-1, with D possibly TRBD1 on 5 matching bases. The germline gives CDR1 MGHRA, CDR2 YSYEKL. This CDR3 has 16 amino acids. CDR3 sequence reads: CASFPLPGMMNTEAFF. The CDR3 DNA sequence: TGCGCCAGCTTCCCTTTGCCAGGGATGATGAACACTGAGGCTTTCTTT.

This sequence joins TRBV11-2 and TRBJ2-7, with 7 bases identical to TRBD1. J was trimmed by 2 bases and V by 5 bases; bases with no gene match: 3. The CDR3 has 13 residues. Germline V gene sequence: CDR1 SGHAT, CDR2 FQNNGV. The CDR3 bases are TGTGCCAGCAGCCCTCAGGGGGCCTACGAGCAGTACTTC. Its protein is CASSPQGAYEQYF. The complete variable domain, with remaining parts taken from reference TRBV11-2 and TRBJ2-7, reads EAGVAQSPRYKIIEKRQSVAFWCNPISGHATLYWYQQILGQGPKLLIQFQNNGVVDDSQLPKDRFSAERLKGVDSTLKIQPAKLEDSAVYLCASSPQGAYEQYFGPGTRLTVT.

This clone was picked up a small number of times. This chain uses TRBV11-2 with TRBJ2-6, with D perhaps matching TRBD1 (6 bases). The ends were cut back, 5 bases at V and 2 bases at J, with 10 bases in the middle. The CDR3 is 15 amino acids. In germline, CDR1 is SGHAT, CDR2 FQNNGV. CDR3 amino acids: CASSLGQPGANVLTF. The CDR3 DNA reads TGTGCCAGCAGCCTCGGACAGCCTGGGGCCAACGTCCTGACTTTC.

The V and J genes are TRBV6-6 and TRBJ1-3; a weak D match, TRBD1 (6 bases). Germline V CDR1 and CDR2: MNHNY, SVGAGI (reference sequence). The CDR3 length is 16 residues. V lost 4 bases to trimming and J lost 0 bases, with 13 bases between them. The CDR3 DNA reads TGTGCCAGCAGTTCAGGGGCCCTCTTCTCTGGAAACACCATATATTTT. This translates into CASSSGALFSGNTIYF.

J is TRBJ2-2 and V is TRBV6-1, with TRBD1 matching 7 bases. The CDR3 is 17 residues long. The J segment lost 6 bases and the V segment lost 1 base, leaving 11 bases of the junction unmatched. Per germline, CDR1 MNHNS and CDR2 SASEGT. CDR3 nucleotide sequence: TGTGCCAGCAGTGAAGTCGAGAGGGGGCGTTGGGCCGGGGAGCTGTTTTTT. Its protein is CASSEVERGRWAGELFF.

V usage is TRBV19 and J usage is TRBJ2-1, with D perhaps matching TRBD2 (5 bases). Trimming took off 3 bases at V and 2 bases at J, with 11 bases between the two ends. Germline lookup yields CDR1 LNHDA and CDR2 SQIVND (reference sequence). The CDR3 is made up of 15 amino acids. For the CDR3, the DNA is TGTGCCAGTAGTATGTTAGCGTCCGCCTACAATGAGCAGTTCTTC. Protein: CASSMLASAYNEQFF.

J is TRBJ2-7 and V is TRBV25-1; 10 bases are a match to TRBD1. The length of the CDR3 is 17 residues. Germline CDR1 is MGHDK and CDR2 is SYGVNS. J lost 5 bases, V lost 2 bases, and 12 bases had no gene match. The CDR3 loop reads CASSEIDAGQGWNEQYF. DNA of the CDR3: TGTGCCAGCAGTGAAATAGACGCGGGACAGGGGTGGAACGAGCAGTACTTC.

This sequence joins TRBV7-6 and TRBJ2-3; D remains ambiguous. Germline CDR1 is SGHVS and CDR2 is FNYEAQ. The CDR3 extends over 14 amino acids. Trimming pared 0 bases from V and 1 base from J, leaving 5 bases between. The CDR3 DNA sequence: TGTGCCAGCAGCTTAGCCGGTCGCACAGATACGCAGTATTTT. Its protein is CASSLAGRTDTQYF.

The rearrangement joins TRBV5-1 to TRBJ1-2, with D uncertain. The CDR3 has 13 amino acids. CDR1 and CDR2 (germline): SGHRS, YFSETQ. Trimming pared 2 bases from V and 1 base from J, leaving 6 bases between. DNA for the CDR3: TGCGCCAGCAGCTTAGACATTAACTATGGCTACACCTTC. Encoded protein: CASSLDINYGYTF.

The genes are TRBV5-1 and TRBJ1-1, with 7 nucleotides matching TRBD1. Trimming cost V 4 bases and J 5 bases; bases outside gene matches: 5. Germline V lookup: CDR1 SGHRS, CDR2 YFSETQ. The CDR3 has 13 amino acids. CDR3 protein: CASSADRVTEAFF. The CDR3 DNA reads as TGCGCCAGCAGCGCCGACAGGGTAACTGAAGCTTTCTTT. The full variable domain, rest sourced from reference TRBV5-1 and TRBJ1-1, is KAGVTQTPRYLIKTRGQQVTLSCSPISGHRSVSWYQQTPGQGLQFLFEYFSETQRNKGNFPGRFSGRQFSNSRSEMNVSTLELGDSALYLCASSADRVTEAFFGQGTRLTVV.

This chain uses TRBV7-2 with TRBJ1-6; 9 bases line up with TRBD1. J gave up 8 bases and V 5 bases, and 7 bases lay outside the gene matches. The CDR3 has 15 amino acids. The germline V gene encodes CDR1 SGHTA and CDR2 FQGNSA. The CDR3 nucleotides are TGTGCCAGCAGCCCTGATCGGGACAGGGATTCACCCCTCCACTTT. Protein product: CASSPDRDRDSPLHF.

The chain combines TRBV27 with TRBJ2-5; D is perhaps TRBD2 (5 bases). The CDR3 loop spans 15 amino acids. Trimming pared 4 bases from V and 1 base from J, leaving 13 bases between. CDR1 is MNHEY, CDR2 SMNVEV, per germline (reference sequence). Here the CDR3 reads CASSSIEGSQETQYF. The CDR3 DNA follows: TGTGCCAGCAGTTCTATTGAGGGATCCCAAGAGACCCAGTACTTC.

The chain employs TRBV7-3 and TRBJ2-1; maybe TRBD1 (8 bases). CDR1 and CDR2 (germline): SGHTA, FQGTGA. V lost 0 bases, J lost 8 bases, and 17 bases lay in between. The CDR3 sequence is 16 residues long. CDR3 bases: TGTGCCAGCAGCTTAACAGCGGGGACAGGCTATGATGAGCAGTTCTTC. Its protein product is CASSLTAGTGYDEQFF.

This chain uses TRBV20-1 with TRBJ1-2, with TRBD1 identical over 7 bases. V was pared by 4 bases and J by 12 bases, with 8 bases of the junction left unmatched. The CDR3 contains 11 residues. CDR1 DFQATT and CDR2 SNEGSKA come from the germline V gene (reference sequence). The CDR3 region has the DNA TGCAGTGCTACGACAGGGTGTATCGACACCTTC. As protein: CSATTGCIDTF.